The following is a T cell receptor (beta chain) sequence with its context. The gene names given are mouse names. The read falls 1 residue short of the CDR3 end, and the missing part is taken from the germline J gene. Time point defined: mouse harvest day 7 after allogeneic transplant. Tail vein injection delivered 10^7 T-cell-depleted bone marrow cells and 10^6 splenic CD5+ T cells. This record belongs to a study of tissue T cells after allogeneic stem cell transplantation. The repertoire was sequenced with immunoSEQ multiplex PCR; TCRdb's copy has only in-frame clones and lacks some. The data contain a few thousand clones, approximately 60% of them singletons. CDR1 SNHLY and CDR2 FYNGKV come from the germline V gene (reference sequence). V lost 2 bases, J lost 0 bases, and 11 bases lay in between. This CDR3 comprises 15 residues.

Sequences were obtained from gut tissue. The receptor comes from a female BALB/c mouse given C57BL/6 T cells with graft-versus-host disease after an allogeneic hematopoietic cell transplant. The chain employs TRBV3 and TRBJ2-7, with D possibly matching TRBD2 (6 bases). Partial CDR3 DNA: TGTGCCAGCAGCTTAAGGCTGGGGAGCTCCTATGAACAGTAC. Translating gives CASSLRLGSSYEQY. The full CDR3 reads CASSLRLGSSYEQYF.